Listed below are T cell receptor beta chains from one sample, sequenced in a study of blood T cell repertoires in COVID-19. Profiled with immunoSEQ multiplex PCR; TCRdb holds only in-frame clones, not every one. The table has around 160,000 clones, around four fifths seen once. Sequencing used peripheral blood. All receptors come from a human donor in a cohort sampled during active COVID-19. Both conserved end residues are part of each CDR3. D genes are given only for firm matches. Some rows mark clone size as missing; the rest say once, few, many or name a class of expanded clone.

TGTGCCAGCAGTCCAGAGGGACTCTTAGGGGACGAGCAGTACTTC CASSPEGLLGDEQYF TRBJ2-7 . TRBV7-2 .
TGCAGTGCTAGTTCTGTAGAAAGTATGTATGGCTACACCTTC CSASSVESMYGYTF TRBJ1-2 . TRBV20-1 .
TGTGCCAGCAGTCCCGGGGGAACAACTAATGAAAAACTGTTTTTT CASSPGGTTNEKLFF TRBJ1-4 . TRBV5-4 .
TGTGCCAGCAGTGAAGTGGTAGGGGCCTACGAGCAGTACTTC CASSEVVGAYEQYF TRBJ2-7 few TRBV6-1 .
TGTGCCAGCAGTGACATCTCGGGGGACACTGAAGCTTTCTTT CASSDISGDTEAFF TRBJ1-1 few TRBV2 .
TGTGCCAGTAGTATAGGTGCGGGTCTCTATGGCTACACCTTC CASSIGAGLYGYTF TRBJ1-2 . TRBV19 .
TGTGCCAGCAGCCCCCGAGGGGGCTCTAGAGGATACGAGCAGTACTTC CASSPRGGSRGYEQYF TRBJ2-7 . TRBV11-2 TRBD1
TGTGCCAGCAGTTTAGAGAACTATGGCTACACCTTC CASSLENYGYTF TRBJ1-2 . TRBV6-2/TRBV6-3 .
TGTGCCTGGGGAAACAGGGTAAACACTGAAGCTTTCTTT CAWGNRVNTEAFF TRBJ1-1 . TRBV30 .
TGTGCCAGCAGCTTAGGACAGAGGTATGGCTACACCTTC CASSLGQRYGYTF TRBJ1-2 . TRBV7-2 .
TGTGCCAGCAGTCACGGACTAGAGCAGTACTTC CASSHGLEQYF TRBJ2-7 . TRBV28 .
TGTGCCAGCAGTCAAACGTCGGGATTGACTTCATACGTCGGTGGCTACACCTTC CASSQTSGLTSYVGGYTF TRBJ1-2 once TRBV5-4 .
TGCGCCAGCAGTGTGGAGGGACAGGGCGTAGATACGCAGTATTTT CASSVEGQGVDTQYF TRBJ2-3 . TRBV10-2 TRBD1
TGTGCCAGCAGCCTGCCTCCGGGTGGCGAGCAGTACTTC CASSLPPGGEQYF TRBJ2-7 . TRBV2 .
TGCGCCAGCAGCCACCGGGACAGAGAGACCCAGTACTTC CASSHRDRETQYF TRBJ2-5 . TRBV4-1 TRBD1
TGTGCCAGCAGCCCGGGACAGAGTCGGTATGGCTACACCTTC CASSPGQSRYGYTF TRBJ1-2 . TRBV6-5 TRBD1
TGTGCCAGCAGCAAGGCCCTCACAGACGAGCCTGGAAACACCATATATTTT CASSKALTDEPGNTIYF TRBJ1-3 . TRBV21-1 .
TGTGCCAGCAGTGAACAGGGAAACACTGAAGCTTTCTTT CASSEQGNTEAFF TRBJ1-1 . TRBV6-1 .
TGTGCCACCAGTCGGGGACAAGAGACCCAGTACTTC CATSRGQETQYF TRBJ2-5 . TRBV12-3/TRBV12-4 .
TGTGCCAGCAGACTAGCGGGAGGCTACGAGCAGTACTTC CASRLAGGYEQYF TRBJ2-7 . TRBV27 TRBD2
TGTGCCAGCAGCGAGGCTCAGGGGGCTTTCTACAATGAGCAGTTCTTC CASSEAQGAFYNEQFF TRBJ2-1 . TRBV9 TRBD1
TGTGCCATCAGTGAGGGTGAGACAGACTACAATGAGCAGTTCTTC CAISEGETDYNEQFF TRBJ2-1 . TRBV10-3 .
TGTGCCAGTAGTAGGGGGGACTACGAGCAGTACTTC CASSRGDYEQYF TRBJ2-7 . TRBV19 .
TGTGCCAGCAGCCCTTTGGACAGATTTCAGCCCCAGCATTTT CASSPLDRFQPQHF TRBJ1-5 few TRBV7-2 .
TGTGCCAGCAGTTTATCGGGGTGGGGGGGCGGTGGCTACACCTTC CASSLSGWGGGGYTF TRBJ1-2 . TRBV27 .
TGTGCCAGCAGCCAAGGGCAGACGAGCGTCGGGCAGTACTTC CASSQGQTSVGQYF TRBJ2-7 . TRBV3-1/TRBV3-2 .
TGCGCCAGCAGCAGCCGGACAGCGTATAGAAAAGAGACCCAGTACTTC CASSSRTAYRKETQYF TRBJ2-5 . TRBV5-1 .
TGCAGCGTTGCCAGAAACTATAATTCACCCCTCCACTTT CSVARNYNSPLHF TRBJ1-6 . TRBV29-1 .
TGTGCCAGCAGCTTGGCTTCCAGGGGGCCTGGTTCACCCCTCCACTTT CASSLASRGPGSPLHF TRBJ1-6 . TRBV5-4 TRBD1
TGTGCCGCCGGGACACATTCACCCCTCCACTTT CAAGTHSPLHF TRBJ1-6 . TRBV6-5 .
TGTGCCAGCAGTTACGAAGGTTGGACAGTGCCCTACGAGCAGTACTTC CASSYEGWTVPYEQYF TRBJ2-7 . TRBV6-5 .
TGTGCCAGTAGTCCCCCCGTGGGGAGTCGGAACACTGAAGCTTTCTTT CASSPPVGSRNTEAFF TRBJ1-1 . TRBV19 .
TGTGCCAGCAGCCTGGGGAGGGACATGAACACTGAAGCTTTCTTT CASSLGRDMNTEAFF TRBJ1-1 once TRBV11-2 .